This T cell receptor beta chain came from a study of cytomegalovirus exposure and HLA in healthy donors. Trimming removed 2 bases from V and 7 bases from J, with 15 bases in between. The CDR3 runs to 14 residues. Germline lookup yields CDR1 LNHNV and CDR2 YYDKDF (reference sequence). The PCR made use of 60 Vbeta and 13 Jbeta primers. TCRdb's table, derived via immunoSEQ multiplex PCR, lists solely in-frame clones and lacks some. The sample lists some 100,000 clones, 76% occurring once. Overall study findings and caveats: Later analysis suggested most CMV-associated TCR beta chains were HLA-restricted. CMV antigen specificity was confirmed in vitro for three CMV-associated chains. In terms of immune exposure information, only CMV serostatus was available.

A word on this clone: Its antigen is still unknown.

Sample: PBMCs. This receptor was obtained from a woman between 45 and 60 years old in good health and CMV-seropositive. This rearrangement joins TRBV15 to TRBJ2-7; perhaps TRBD2 as D (6 bases). CDR3 bases: TGTGCCACCAGCAGATCCCGGGAGCTAGGGGAGCAGTACTTC. Its protein product is CATSRSRELGEQYF.